A selection of T cell receptor beta chains follows, all from one sample in a study of T cell responses to AZD1222 COVID-19 vaccine. Here immunoSEQ multiplex PCR was the method, and the copy in TCRdb shows in-frame clones only, minus some. The sample includes some 150,000 clones, 92% of them seen just once. This material consisted of peripheral blood, taken 28 days after the second AZD1222 dose. The origin of the receptors is an adult who received the AZD1222 COVID-19 vaccine. The CDR3 runs from the conserved cysteine through the conserved F or W. The order of the fields is D gene, V gene, J gene, clone size, CDR3 DNA, CDR3 protein. A D gene is named only where the DNA matches it firmly. Size tells how often a clone was seen (once, few, many) or the class of an expanded clone, and some rows leave it out.

D: NA
V: TRBV5-4
J: TRBJ2-2
size: NA
DNA: TGTGCCAGCAGCCAGGTATCAGGGGAGCTGTTTTTT
CDR3: CASSQVSGELFF

D: NA
V: TRBV2
J: TRBJ1-5
size: NA
DNA: TGTGCCAGCAGTGGTGTGGCCGGAAGCAATCAGCCCCAGCATTTT
CDR3: CASSGVAGSNQPQHF

D: NA
V: TRBV19
J: TRBJ2-1
size: NA
DNA: TGTGCCAGTAGTATCCGAGGAGGACGTACTGCCAATGAGCAGTTCTTC
CDR3: CASSIRGGRTANEQFF

D: NA
V: TRBV28
J: TRBJ1-1
size: NA
DNA: TGTGCCAGCGTTACGGCAGGAATAGCTGAAGCTTTCTTT
CDR3: CASVTAGIAEAFF

D: TRBD1
V: TRBV28
J: TRBJ1-2
size: NA
DNA: TGTGCCAGCCTCCCCGGGACAGAGCATGGCTACACCTTC
CDR3: CASLPGTEHGYTF

D: TRBD2
V: TRBV7-9
J: TRBJ2-3
size: NA
DNA: TGTGCCAGCAGCCCCGGACTAGTTTCAGATACGCAGTATTTT
CDR3: CASSPGLVSDTQYF

D: NA
V: TRBV6-2/TRBV6-3
J: TRBJ2-2
size: NA
DNA: TGTGCCAGCAGTCCCTGGATGTCAGGGGAGCTGTTTTTT
CDR3: CASSPWMSGELFF

D: TRBD1
V: TRBV5-8
J: TRBJ2-6
size: NA
DNA: TGTGCCAGCAGCAAGGACAGGGGGATTTCTGGGGCCAACGTCCTGACTTTC
CDR3: CASSKDRGISGANVLTF

D: TRBD2
V: TRBV9
J: TRBJ2-2
size: NA
DNA: TGTGCCAGCAGCGTCGGGGGGAGGCCAGCGAACACCGGGGAGCTGTTTTTT
CDR3: CASSVGGRPANTGELFF

D: NA
V: TRBV28
J: TRBJ1-1
size: NA
DNA: TGTGCCAGCAGTTCGATGGACTGGACAAGGGCTTTCTTT
CDR3: CASSSMDWTRAFF

D: TRBD2
V: TRBV24-1
J: TRBJ2-1
size: NA
DNA: TGTGCCACCTCTTCCGGGACTACCACCTACAATGAGCAGTTCTTC
CDR3: CATSSGTTTYNEQFF

D: NA
V: TRBV18
J: TRBJ1-1
size: NA
DNA: TGTGCCAGCTCACCCCCAGCCAGGAGAGACACTGAAGCTTTCTTT
CDR3: CASSPPARRDTEAFF

D: TRBD2
V: TRBV29-1
J: TRBJ2-7
size: NA
DNA: TGCAGCGCCGGGACTAGCGTATACGAGCAGTACTTC
CDR3: CSAGTSVYEQYF

D: NA
V: TRBV5-1
J: TRBJ2-7
size: NA
DNA: TGCGCCAGCAGCTTGACAGGAGACGTCAACGAGCAGTACTTC
CDR3: CASSLTGDVNEQYF

D: NA
V: TRBV27
J: TRBJ2-1
size: NA
DNA: TGTGCCAGCAGTTCTAGCTCCTACAATGAGCAGTTCTTC
CDR3: CASSSSSYNEQFF

D: NA
V: TRBV9
J: TRBJ2-1
size: once
DNA: TGTGCCAGCAGCGTAGAGTGGGTTAGGAGCTCCTACAATGAGCAGTTCTTC
CDR3: CASSVEWVRSSYNEQFF

D: NA
V: TRBV27
J: TRBJ2-1
size: once
DNA: TGTGCCAGCAGCCCAACTAGCTACAATGAGCAGTTCTTC
CDR3: CASSPTSYNEQFF

D: TRBD1
V: TRBV6-6
J: TRBJ1-4
size: NA
DNA: TGTGCCAGCAGTCACTCGGGACAGGGAGATGAAAAACTGTTTTTT
CDR3: CASSHSGQGDEKLFF

D: NA
V: TRBV24-1
J: TRBJ2-7
size: NA
DNA: TGTGCCACCAGTGAATCCGGGACCTACGAGCAGTACTTC
CDR3: CATSESGTYEQYF

D: TRBD1
V: TRBV3-1/TRBV3-2
J: TRBJ1-2
size: NA
DNA: TGTGCCAGCAGCCAAGAGGACAGGGGTGTGGATGGCTACACCTTC
CDR3: CASSQEDRGVDGYTF

D: NA
V: TRBV28
J: TRBJ2-7
size: NA
DNA: TGTGCCAGCAGTTTAAAACTTCGCGAGCAGTACTTC
CDR3: CASSLKLREQYF

D: TRBD2
V: TRBV6-4
J: TRBJ2-2
size: NA
DNA: TGTGCCAGCAGTGACTCAGGCCTAGCGGGAGGGACCGGGGAGCTGTTTTTT
CDR3: CASSDSGLAGGTGELFF

D: NA
V: TRBV28
J: TRBJ2-1
size: NA
DNA: TGTGCCAGCAGTTCCGGCCAGACTAGTAGCTCCTACAATGAGCAGTTCTTC
CDR3: CASSSGQTSSSYNEQFF

D: NA
V: TRBV19
J: TRBJ1-1
size: once
DNA: TGTGCCAGTAGTACCACTGGGGGTGCGGCCACTGAAGCTTTCTTT
CDR3: CASSTTGGAATEAFF

D: NA
V: TRBV29-1
J: TRBJ1-1
size: NA
DNA: TGCAGCGTTGGAAGAGGCACTGAAGCTTTCTTT
CDR3: CSVGRGTEAFF

D: NA
V: TRBV2
J: TRBJ1-1
size: NA
DNA: TGTGCCAGCAGACGACAGGACGTGAACACTGAAGCTTTCTTT
CDR3: CASRRQDVNTEAFF

D: NA
V: TRBV28
J: TRBJ1-1
size: NA
DNA: TGTGCCAGCAGTCCCGCAGTGAACACTGAAGCTTTCTTT
CDR3: CASSPAVNTEAFF

D: TRBD1
V: TRBV19
J: TRBJ1-5
size: NA
DNA: TGTGCCAGTAGTACGGGACAGGGAATAGCGGAGCCCCAGCATTTT
CDR3: CASSTGQGIAEPQHF

D: NA
V: TRBV4-2
J: TRBJ1-1
size: NA
DNA: TGTGCCAGCAGCCGCCCTCCGGGACAATTGAACACTGAAGCTTTCTTT
CDR3: CASSRPPGQLNTEAFF

D: TRBD2
V: TRBV5-1
J: TRBJ2-7
size: NA
DNA: TGCGCCAGCAGCATCGGACTAGCGGGAGTAGAGGAGCAGTACTTC
CDR3: CASSIGLAGVEEQYF

D: TRBD2
V: TRBV4-2
J: TRBJ2-2
size: NA
DNA: TGTGCCAGCAGCCAAGAGATACGGACTAGTGGGTCCGGGGAGCTGTTTTTT
CDR3: CASSQEIRTSGSGELFF

D: NA
V: TRBV7-9
J: TRBJ2-1
size: NA
DNA: TGTGCCAGCAGCCCCCGTGGGAGCTCCTACAATGAGCAGTTCTTC
CDR3: CASSPRGSSYNEQFF

D: NA
V: TRBV6-2/TRBV6-3
J: TRBJ2-7
size: NA
DNA: TGTGCCAGCAGTTATCCGTTCGGACCTCACCAATTGTTCCCCACCTACGAGCAGTACTTC
CDR3: CASSYPFGPHQLFPTYEQYF

D: NA
V: TRBV19
J: TRBJ1-5
size: NA
DNA: TGTGCCAGTAGTCCATCGACACAATATAGCAATCAGCCCCAGCATTTT
CDR3: CASSPSTQYSNQPQHF

D: NA
V: TRBV11-3
J: TRBJ2-1
size: NA
DNA: TGTGCCAGCAGCTCCGGGACCGACTACAATGAGCAGTTCTTC
CDR3: CASSSGTDYNEQFF

D: TRBD1
V: TRBV29-1
J: TRBJ2-3
size: NA
DNA: TGCAGCGTTGATCGGACAGGGGGCGCAGATACGCAGTATTTT
CDR3: CSVDRTGGADTQYF

D: TRBD1
V: TRBV5-1
J: TRBJ2-3
size: NA
DNA: TGCGCCAGCAAAAAACCGGGACAGGGTCCAGATACGCAGTATTTT
CDR3: CASKKPGQGPDTQYF

D: NA
V: TRBV4-1
J: TRBJ1-3
size: NA
DNA: TGCGCCAGCAGCCCCGAAGGATCAGGAAACACCATATATTTT
CDR3: CASSPEGSGNTIYF

D: TRBD2
V: TRBV4-2
J: TRBJ2-1
size: NA
DNA: TGTGCCAGCAGCCCAAGGACTAGCGGGAGTTACAATGAGCAGTTCTTC
CDR3: CASSPRTSGSYNEQFF

D: NA
V: TRBV28
J: TRBJ1-1
size: NA
DNA: TGTGCCAGCACAAGGACGGTTATGAACACTGAAGCTTTCTTT
CDR3: CASTRTVMNTEAFF

D: TRBD1
V: TRBV5-1
J: TRBJ2-3
size: NA
DNA: TGCGCCAGCAGCTCGACAGGGGGGTTCCGAGATACGCAGTATTTT
CDR3: CASSSTGGFRDTQYF

D: NA
V: TRBV3-1/TRBV3-2
J: TRBJ1-5
size: NA
DNA: TGTGCCAGCAGCCGTACAGGGTCTCAGCCCCAGCATTTT
CDR3: CASSRTGSQPQHF

D: TRBD1
V: TRBV19
J: TRBJ1-2
size: NA
DNA: TGTGCCAGTAGTCCGGGACAGCCTGGGGTGAGCGGCTACACCTTC
CDR3: CASSPGQPGVSGYTF

D: NA
V: TRBV19
J: TRBJ2-7
size: NA
DNA: TGTGCCAGTAGTATAGGTAGAACTGGCCGCTCCTACGAGCAGTACTTC
CDR3: CASSIGRTGRSYEQYF

D: TRBD2
V: TRBV28
J: TRBJ2-7
size: NA
DNA: TGTGCCAGCAGGGGGACTAGCGACTCCTACGAGCAGTACTTC
CDR3: CASRGTSDSYEQYF

D: NA
V: TRBV28
J: TRBJ1-5
size: once
DNA: TGTGCCAGCACCGATCCCCGCGGGAGCAATCAGCCCCAGCATTTT
CDR3: CASTDPRGSNQPQHF

D: TRBD2
V: TRBV5-1
J: TRBJ2-3
size: NA
DNA: TGCGCCAGCAGCCTGATGGGGAGGGGAGACACAGATACGCAGTATTTT
CDR3: CASSLMGRGDTDTQYF

D: NA
V: TRBV11-2
J: TRBJ1-2
size: NA
DNA: TGTGCCAGCAGCTCCGGGTACTGGAAGATAGGCTATGGCTACACCTTC
CDR3: CASSSGYWKIGYGYTF

D: NA
V: TRBV11-2
J: TRBJ1-2
size: NA
DNA: TGTGCCAGCAGAGACCCCGGGACCCCATCTGGCTACACCTTC
CDR3: CASRDPGTPSGYTF